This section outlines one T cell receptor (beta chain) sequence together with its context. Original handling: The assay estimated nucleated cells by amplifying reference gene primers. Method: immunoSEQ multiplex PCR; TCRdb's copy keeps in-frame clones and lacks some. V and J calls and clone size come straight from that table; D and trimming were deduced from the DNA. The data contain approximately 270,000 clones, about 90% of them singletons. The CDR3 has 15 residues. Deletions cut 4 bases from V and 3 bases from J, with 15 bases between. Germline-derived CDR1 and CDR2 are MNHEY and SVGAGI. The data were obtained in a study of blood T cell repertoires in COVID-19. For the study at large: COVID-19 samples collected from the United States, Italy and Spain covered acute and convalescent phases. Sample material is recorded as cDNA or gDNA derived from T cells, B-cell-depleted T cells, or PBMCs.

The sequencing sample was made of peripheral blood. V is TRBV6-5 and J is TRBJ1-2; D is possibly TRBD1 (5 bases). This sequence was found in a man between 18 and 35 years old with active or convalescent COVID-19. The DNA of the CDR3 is TGTGCCAGCAGTTGGGACGGGGGAACAGACTATGGCTACACCTTC. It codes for CASSWDGGTDYGYTF.